This T cell receptor (beta chain) was captured by sequencing in a study of T-cell reconstitution after alpha-beta-depleted transplantation in children. Preparing the TCRbeta library involved the use of unique molecular identifiers. One entry per CDR3 protein results from TCRdb running MiXCR on the PCR reads. The table records over 450,000 distinct CDR3 sequences, under 12% of them present only once. This clonotype was seen at least ten times. Its cognate antigen is unknown. Study-wide findings and caveats: Expanded graft clones numbering several hundred reportedly gave rise to alpha-beta T cells about two months after transplant. Newly produced T cells mostly provided counts and TCRbeta diversity after one year, as hyperexpanded clones declined.

Germline lookup yields CDR1 LGHNA and CDR2 YSLEER. This CDR3 spans 17 amino acids. Trimming left V 4 bases short and J 3 bases short, with 19 bases between. The sequence came from a child aged 2 to 15 with inherited bone marrow failure, due to receive a stem cell transplant. This specimen was PBMCs, taken before TCRalphabeta/CD19-depleted stem cell transplant. V usage is TRBV4-3 and J usage is TRBJ2-1; D may be TRBD2 (6 bases). In DNA form, the CDR3 reads TGCGCCAGCAGCCCCGAACGGGCGGGACCCATCTACAATGAGCAGTTCTTC. Encoded protein: CASSPERAGPIYNEQFF.